A selection of T cell receptor beta chains follows, all from one sample in a study of T cell responses to AZD1222 COVID-19 vaccine. TCRdb's copy holds only in-frame clones and misses some; the assay was immunoSEQ multiplex PCR. The sample includes 120,000 to 150,000 clones, 75% to 95% of them seen just once. Sequencing used peripheral blood, obtained on day 0 of MenACWY control vaccination. Receptor source: an adult in good health. The CDR3 runs from the conserved cysteine through the conserved F or W. The order of the fields is V gene, D gene, J gene, clone size, CDR3 protein, CDR3 DNA. D genes are given only for firm matches. Not all rows give a size; the values are once, few, many and, for expanded clones, a class.

v_gene: TRBV12-5; d_gene: -; j_gene: TRBJ1-5; abundance: -; CDR3aa: CASGLSGGSGNQPQHF; CDR3nt: TGTGCTAGTGGCCTGTCGGGTGGGTCGGGCAATCAGCCCCAGCATTTT
v_gene: TRBV7-9; d_gene: -; j_gene: TRBJ1-6; abundance: -; CDR3aa: CASSRDARNSPLHF; CDR3nt: TGTGCCAGCAGCCGAGACGCCCGGAATTCACCCCTCCACTTT
v_gene: TRBV5-1; d_gene: TRBD1; j_gene: TRBJ1-2; abundance: once; CDR3aa: CASRGDRGNGYTF; CDR3nt: TGCGCCAGCAGAGGGGACAGAGGGAACGGCTACACCTTC
v_gene: TRBV30; d_gene: -; j_gene: TRBJ1-2; abundance: once; CDR3aa: CACHTRRYGYTF; CDR3nt: TGTGCCTGCCATACAAGACGCTATGGCTACACCTTC
v_gene: TRBV3-1/TRBV3-2; d_gene: -; j_gene: TRBJ1-3; abundance: -; CDR3aa: CASSLGTHSGNTIYF; CDR3nt: TGTGCCAGCAGCCTCGGGACACACTCTGGAAACACCATATATTTT
v_gene: TRBV28; d_gene: -; j_gene: TRBJ2-7; abundance: -; CDR3aa: CASSFGGKREQYF; CDR3nt: TGTGCCAGCAGTTTCGGGGGCAAGCGCGAGCAGTACTTC
v_gene: TRBV5-1; d_gene: TRBD1; j_gene: TRBJ2-1; abundance: -; CDR3aa: CASSPRQGTAYEQFF; CDR3nt: TGCGCCAGCAGCCCTAGACAGGGGACGGCCTATGAGCAGTTCTTC
v_gene: TRBV28; d_gene: TRBD2; j_gene: TRBJ2-4; abundance: -; CDR3aa: CASSYGLAGGAKNIQYF; CDR3nt: TGTGCCAGCAGTTACGGACTAGCGGGAGGAGCCAAAAACATTCAGTACTTC
v_gene: TRBV30; d_gene: -; j_gene: TRBJ1-2; abundance: few; CDR3aa: CAWSPTESYGYTF; CDR3nt: TGTGCCTGGAGTCCGACAGAGTCATATGGCTACACCTTC
v_gene: TRBV29-1; d_gene: TRBD2; j_gene: TRBJ2-2; abundance: -; CDR3aa: CSALAGLAGINTGELFF; CDR3nt: TGCAGCGCGCTGGCGGGACTAGCGGGGATAAACACCGGGGAGCTGTTTTTT
v_gene: TRBV6-4; d_gene: TRBD1; j_gene: TRBJ2-7; abundance: many; CDR3aa: CASSDSGTGGHEQYF; CDR3nt: TGTGCCAGCAGTGACTCAGGGACAGGGGGCCACGAGCAGTACTTC
v_gene: TRBV13; d_gene: -; j_gene: TRBJ2-5; abundance: -; CDR3aa: CASSKTSGGQETQYF; CDR3nt: TGTGCCAGCAGCAAGACCTCCGGGGGACAAGAGACCCAGTACTTC
v_gene: TRBV19; d_gene: -; j_gene: TRBJ1-2; abundance: -; CDR3aa: CASSILVGDVGNYGYTF; CDR3nt: TGTGCCAGTAGTATATTGGTTGGGGACGTGGGGAACTATGGCTACACCTTC
v_gene: TRBV5-4; d_gene: -; j_gene: TRBJ2-7; abundance: -; CDR3aa: CASRQDTSYEQYF; CDR3nt: TGTGCCAGCAGACAGGACACTTCCTACGAGCAGTACTTC
v_gene: TRBV12-5; d_gene: TRBD1; j_gene: TRBJ2-2; abundance: once; CDR3aa: CASGMGQPNTGELFF; CDR3nt: TGTGCTAGTGGTATGGGACAGCCGAACACCGGGGAGCTGTTTTTT
v_gene: TRBV18; d_gene: TRBD1; j_gene: TRBJ1-5; abundance: -; CDR3aa: CASSLGQAPNQPQHF; CDR3nt: TGTGCCAGCTCACTGGGACAGGCGCCCAATCAGCCCCAGCATTTT
v_gene: TRBV19; d_gene: -; j_gene: TRBJ2-7; abundance: -; CDR3aa: CASSFTGNEQYF; CDR3nt: TGTGCCAGTAGTTTCACAGGGAACGAGCAGTACTTC
v_gene: TRBV3-1/TRBV3-2; d_gene: TRBD1; j_gene: TRBJ1-2; abundance: once; CDR3aa: CASSLKQTGLYGYTF; CDR3nt: TGTGCCAGCAGCCTAAAGCAGACAGGGTTATATGGCTACACCTTC
v_gene: TRBV6-4; d_gene: -; j_gene: TRBJ1-6; abundance: -; CDR3aa: CASSDSENSPLHF; CDR3nt: TGTGCCAGCAGTGACTCAGAGAATTCACCCCTCCACTTT
v_gene: TRBV2; d_gene: -; j_gene: TRBJ1-1; abundance: -; CDR3aa: CASSEATGTEAFF; CDR3nt: TGTGCCAGCAGTGAAGCTACGGGCACTGAAGCTTTCTTT
v_gene: TRBV9; d_gene: -; j_gene: TRBJ1-2; abundance: -; CDR3aa: CASTSRGDSYGYTF; CDR3nt: TGTGCCAGCACCTCTCGGGGGGACTCCTATGGCTACACCTTC
v_gene: TRBV24-1; d_gene: -; j_gene: TRBJ1-1; abundance: -; CDR3aa: CATGQGPNTEAFF; CDR3nt: TGTGCCACCGGGCAGGGACCGAACACTGAAGCTTTCTTT